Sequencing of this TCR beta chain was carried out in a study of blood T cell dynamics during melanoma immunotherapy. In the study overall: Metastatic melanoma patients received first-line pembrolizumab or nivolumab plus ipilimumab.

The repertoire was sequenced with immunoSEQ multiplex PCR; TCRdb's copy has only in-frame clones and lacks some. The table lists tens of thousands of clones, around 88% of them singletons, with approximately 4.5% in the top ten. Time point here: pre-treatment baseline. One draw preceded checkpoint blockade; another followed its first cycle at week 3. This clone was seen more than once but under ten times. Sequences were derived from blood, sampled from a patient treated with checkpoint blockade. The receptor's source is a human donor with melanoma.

CDR3 sequence reads: CASSRGRDYGYTF. The CDR3 region has the DNA TGTGCCAGCAGTAGAGGACGGGACTATGGCTACACCTTC. The rearrangement links TRBV6-1 to TRBJ1-2, with D uncertain. This CDR3 comprises 13 residues. CDR1 and CDR2 from the germline V gene are MNHNS and SASEGT. V was cut by 5 bases and J by 3 bases, with 10 bases left in between.